This T cell receptor (beta chain) was retrieved from a study of blood T cell repertoires in COVID-19. Study-wide context: Acute and convalescent COVID-19 samples came from the United States, Italy and Spain. T cells, B-cell-depleted T cells, or PBMCs provided the cDNA or gDNA that served as material.

In the original processing: From reference gene primer amplification, estimates of nucleated cell counts were derived. Some clones are missing from TCRdb's copy, which holds only in-frame ones; the method was immunoSEQ multiplex PCR. V, J and clone size were drawn from that table, and D and trimming were deduced from the DNA. The table has about 120,000 clones, approximately 91% seen once. Trimming pared 4 bases from V and 3 bases from J, leaving 16 bases between. Germline loops: CDR1 LGHDT, CDR2 YNNKEL (reference sequence). The CDR3 has 16 amino acids. The TCR originated in a woman older than 75 with acute or convalescent COVID-19. The sequenced sample consisted of peripheral blood. The chain is built from TRBV3-1 (or the pseudogene TRBV3-2) and TRBJ2-4; tentative D call: TRBD1 (6 bases). CDR3 nucleotides: TGTGCCAGCAGCCGGAGCTCACAGGGAGTCAAAAACATTCAGTACTTC. This encodes CASSRSSQGVKNIQYF.